This T cell receptor beta chain was sequenced in a study of glioma-infiltrating T cells after dendritic cell vaccination. Study summary: Samples are from glioblastoma patients in Phase I and II dendritic cell vaccine trials. Autologous tumor lysate was loaded overnight onto monocyte-derived dendritic cells grown about seven days with IL-4 and GM-CSF.

Amplification used 60 V beta primers and 13 J beta primers. Sequencing was performed with immunoSEQ multiplex PCR; in TCRdb, only in-frame clones are kept and a portion is missing. Here the sample spans 70,000 to 100,000 clones, 75% to 90% being singletons. The time point here: after dendritic cell vaccination, including at tumor progression/relapse. The V gene's germline CDR1 is SNHLY and CDR2 FYNNEI. This CDR3 has 13 amino acids. The junction had 4 bases not matched to a gene; V was cut back by 6 bases and J by 3 bases. The study, taken as a whole, reports: The cohort had few patients with full blood and tumor sets.

This clone was detected only once. Its antigen is unknown. This sample also contains other DNA sequences that code for the same CDR3. V gene TRBV2 combines with J gene TRBJ1-2, with TRBD1 identical over 7 bases. This TCR came from a human donor with glioblastoma. The sequences come from blood, collected after dendritic cell vaccination. DNA of the CDR3: TGTGCCAGCAGCGCAGACAGGGACTATGGCTACACCTTC. Protein product: CASSADRDYGYTF.